This entry concerns a single T cell receptor beta chain. The record originates from a study of blood T cell repertoires in COVID-19. As for the study in general: Sites in the United States, Italy and Spain provided acute and convalescent COVID-19 samples. Sample material is recorded as cDNA or gDNA derived from T cells, B-cell-depleted T cells, or PBMCs.

Original analysis: Cell counts per sample came from amplifying reference gene primers. Produced via immunoSEQ multiplex PCR; TCRdb's table is partial and in-frame only. V, J and clone size are those of that table, while D and trimming were read from the DNA. The sample has 200,000 to 250,000 clones; around 88% are singletons. In assigning cohorts, the study relied on participant-reported clinical history. The germline V gene encodes CDR1 SGHRS and CDR2 YFSETQ. With 3 bases clipped from V and 3 bases from J, the junction kept 9 bases outside the gene matches. The CDR3 contains 16 residues. Source material: PBMCs or T cells enriched from blood (not recorded which). The rearrangement links TRBV5-1 to TRBJ2-7; 10 bases are a match to TRBD2. This TCR was sampled from a woman aged 45-59 years with acute COVID-19. The CDR3 reads CASSSTPSGRFYEQYF. DNA for the CDR3: TGCGCCAGCAGCTCGACCCCTAGCGGGAGATTCTACGAGCAGTACTTC.